This T cell receptor beta chain stems from a study of CD8 T cells in ankylosing spondylitis. TCRdb re-called the 5' RACE reads through MiXCR, storing one row per CDR3 protein. The sample has a few hundred thousand distinct CDR3 sequences, more than 20% seen once. Details on this clonotype: The antigen remains unidentified.

Study observations and caveats: Characteristic of ankylosing spondylitis blood, it appeared, was a TCR beta motif comprising eight highly homologous variants.

The CDR3 sequence is 17 residues long. V gave up 4 bases and J gave up 0 bases; unmatched junction bases: 7. CDR1 is SGHKS and CDR2 is YYEKEE in the germline V gene (reference sequence). This clonotype was obtained from a male donor with ankylosing spondylitis. What was sequenced was blood, either unsorted or a sorted T cell fraction (not recorded which). The chain joins TRBV5-5 to TRBJ2-6, with 7 bases fitting TRBD1. CDR3 DNA sequence: TGTGCCAGCAGCAGAGACAGGGCATTCTCTGGGGCCAACGTCCTGACTTTC. Protein product: CASSRDRAFSGANVLTF.